The next 10 T cell receptor beta chains were all read from a single sample in a study of shared clonotypes between healthy human individuals. Using immunoSEQ multiplex PCR, the repertoire was profiled, and TCRdb retains in-frame clones only, with some absent. The sample lists fewer than 1 million clones, roughly 96% occurring once. CD45RO-negative CD8 cells positively selected for CCR7 made up the naive population, which excluded terminally differentiated effector memory CD45RA+ cells. The specimen sequenced was naive CD8+ T cells sorted from blood. These receptors were obtained from a man between 25 and 39 years old in good health.

The chain uses TRBV9 and TRBJ1-1, with D maybe TRBD1 (5 bases). The CDR3 has 14 residues. The V end was cut by 0 bases, the J end by 3 bases, with 9 bases between. Germline assignment: CDR1 SGDLS and CDR2 YYNGEE. This CDR3 reads CASSVDMGHTEAFF. CDR3 DNA: TGTGCCAGCAGCGTAGACATGGGGCACACTGAAGCTTTCTTT.

The chain links TRBV6-1 to TRBJ2-5; a weak D match, TRBD1 (5 bases). The length of the CDR3 is 17 residues. The V and J ends lost 1 base and 5 bases respectively, with 20 bases between them. Germline-derived CDR1 and CDR2 are MNHNS and SASEGT. As DNA, the CDR3 is TGTGCCAGCAGTGAAGATTACTGGGGCTCCGACCGGGAGACCCAGTACTTC. Translation: CASSEDYWGSDRETQYF.

The J gene is TRBJ2-7, the V gene TRBV15; D unclear. This CDR3 has 14 amino acids. With 5 bases removed from V and 7 bases from J, the gap between germline ends came to 18 bases. Germline V gives CDR1 LNHNV, CDR2 YYDKDF (reference sequence). CDR3: CATSPEGRAQEQYF. CDR3 sequence (DNA): TGTGCCACCAGCCCTGAAGGACGGGCGCAGGAGCAGTACTTC.

This clone was recorded only once. The chain is built from TRBV11-2 and TRBJ2-7; unclear D gene. The CDR3 has 12 amino acids. Trimming removed 4 bases from V and 3 bases from J, with 7 bases in between. Germline V gene sequence: CDR1 SGHAT, CDR2 FQNNGV. CDR3 DNA: TGTGCCAGCAGCTACCCTAGCTACGAGCAGTACTTC. It yields the protein CASSYPSYEQYF.

The CDR3 DNA follows: TGTGCCAGCAGCTCAGGGACATCTCTCACAGATACGCAGTATTTT. Translating gives CASSSGTSLTDTQYF. J is TRBJ2-3 and V is TRBV7-3; maybe TRBD1 (6 bases). The CDR3 runs 15 residues. V was cut by 4 bases and J by 2 bases, with 13 bases left in between. Germline CDR1 is SGHTA and CDR2 is FQGTGA. Full variable domain (remainder filled in from reference TRBV7-3 and TRBJ2-3): GAGVSQTPSNKVTEKGKYVELRCDPISGHTALYWYRQSLGQGPEFLIYFQGTGAADDSGLPNDRFFAVRPEGSVSTLKIQRTERGDSAVYLCASSSGTSLTDTQYFGPGTRLTVL.

The gene calls are TRBV4-3 and TRBJ2-5; 11 bases map to TRBD1. Germline trimming cut 4 bases from V and 4 bases from J; bases unmatched to any gene: 8. Germline V gene lookup returns CDR1 LGHNA and CDR2 YSLEER. The CDR3 runs 16 residues. This chain's CDR3 is CASSRTGTGGGETQYF. DNA of the CDR3: TGCGCCAGCAGCCGGACCGGGACAGGGGGTGGAGAGACCCAGTACTTC.

This sequence joins TRBV4-1 and TRBJ2-1, with unresolved D. CDR1 and CDR2 from the germline V gene are MGHRA and YSYEKL. This CDR3 is built from 13 residues. The V and J ends lost 0 bases and 7 bases respectively, with 7 bases between them. The CDR3 DNA reads TGCGCCAGCAGCCAAGAACGCCCAAATGAGCAGTTCTTC. It encodes CASSQERPNEQFF.

This clone came up once. The chain is built from TRBV5-1 and TRBJ2-1; 7 bases align to TRBD2. Losses at the gene ends were 2 bases for V and 2 bases for J; bases not matched to a gene: 16. Germline V gene data show CDR1 as SGHRS and CDR2 as YFSETQ. The CDR3 sequence is 19 residues long. The CDR3 DNA reads as TGCGCCAGCAGCTTTCCGGTTTTGCGGGAGAGCAAGACCTACAATGAGCAGTTCTTC. Translating gives CASSFPVLRESKTYNEQFF. Filled out from reference TRBV5-1 and TRBJ2-1, the complete variable domain reads KAGVTQTPRYLIKTRGQQVTLSCSPISGHRSVSWYQQTPGQGLQFLFEYFSETQRNKGNFPGRFSGRQFSNSRSEMNVSTLELGDSALYLCASSFPVLRESKTYNEQFFGPGTRLTVL.

The rearrangement links TRBV27 to TRBJ2-3; D possibly corresponds to TRBD1 (6 bases). The germline V gene encodes CDR1 MNHEY and CDR2 SMNVEV (reference sequence). The V gene lost 4 bases and the J gene lost 2 bases, with 10 bases spanning the gap. The CDR3 is 14 residues long. The CDR3 DNA reads TGTGCCAGCAGTTCGGACAGAAACACAGATACGCAGTATTTT. It codes for CASSSDRNTDTQYF.

V usage is TRBV9 and J usage is TRBJ1-1; D call uncertain. Looked up from germline, CDR1 is SGDLS and CDR2 is YYNGEE. Trimming took 3 bases from V and 6 from J, leaving 12 bases between them. The CDR3 is 13 residues long. The CDR3 protein is CASSASYGAEAFF. The CDR3 nucleotides read TGTGCCAGCAGCGCCTCCTATGGGGCTGAAGCTTTCTTT.